A selection of T cell receptor beta chains follows, all from one sample in a study of T-cell reconstitution after alpha-beta-depleted transplantation in children. TCRdb reprocessed the PCR reads with MiXCR, giving one entry per CDR3 protein. The sample carries tens of thousands of distinct CDR3 sequences, approximately 5% recorded once. The starting material was PBMCs, mostly from graft donor cells, obtained 180 days after TCRalphabeta/CD19-depleted stem cell transplant. All receptors derive from a boy younger than two who had a stem cell transplant for acute myeloid leukemia, so the T cells may come from the graft donor. The conserved cysteine and the conserved F or W are not part of the CDR3 here. The D gene is left open where the match is weak.

j_call | d_call | cdr3_length | v_call | cdr3_aa
TRBJ2-2 | . | 14 | TRBV12-3/TRBV12-4 | ASKNQGGQNTGELF
TRBJ2-5 | . | 13 | TRBV5-6 | ASSFDSSNQETQY
TRBJ2-3 | TRBD2 | 14 | TRBV25-1 | ASSESWRGLSDTQY
TRBJ2-6 | . | 11 | TRBV3-1 | ASSRLWANVLT
TRBJ2-7 | . | 12 | TRBV7-9 | ASSVGSPPSEQY
TRBJ1-1 | . | 13 | TRBV19 | ASSFYRAANTEAF
TRBJ2-3 | TRBD2 | 12 | TRBV12-3/TRBV12-4 | ASTLLAAGDTQY
TRBJ2-5 | TRBD2 | 15 | TRBV5-1 | ASSFLPTSGGQETQY
TRBJ1-1 | . | 11 | TRBV18 | ASSPGANTEAF
TRBJ2-1 | . | 15 | TRBV11-2 | ASSLDPRDPRQNEQF
TRBJ1-2 | . | 10 | TRBV20-1 | SVAQYSYGYT
TRBJ2-2 | . | 14 | TRBV2 | ASKGAGLLGTGELF
TRBJ1-5 | . | 15 | TRBV7-2 | ASSLGLQLRGNQPQH
TRBJ2-3 | TRBD2 | 15 | TRBV27 | ASSLWMAGGSADTQY
TRBJ1-3 | . | 17 | TRBV11-1 | ASSPRLAGPKGSGNTIY
TRBJ2-1 | . | 13 | TRBV7-9 | ASSFHGGSYNEQF
TRBJ2-5 | TRBD2 | 13 | TRBV5-6 | ASSLQLAGKETQY
TRBJ2-1 | TRBD2 | 12 | TRBV5-6 | ASSFGLAGNEQF
TRBJ2-5 | TRBD2 | 14 | TRBV7-9 | ASSSLFGGAGETQY
TRBJ2-3 | . | 11 | TRBV7-2 | ASRRIGGDTQY
TRBJ1-2 | . | 11 | TRBV20-1 | STTGPGNYGYT
TRBJ1-6 | . | 14 | TRBV7-2 | ASSFVSARIASPLH
TRBJ2-1 | . | 16 | TRBV27 | ASSLWPRPSLVVNEQF
TRBJ2-2 | TRBD2 | 14 | TRBV12-3/TRBV12-4 | ASRGPGLAALGELF
TRBJ2-2 | . | 12 | TRBV20-1 | SARAEVDTGELF
TRBJ2-2 | TRBD2 | 15 | TRBV4-3 | ASSQDPAGGYAGELF
TRBJ2-3 | . | 13 | TRBV10-2 | ATMRTLASTDTQY
TRBJ2-5 | . | 11 | TRBV20-1 | SASGGHQETQY
TRBJ2-3 | . | 11 | TRBV2 | ASGRLFGYTQY